This TCR beta chain was sequenced during a study of blood T cell repertoires in COVID-19. Background on the study: COVID-19 samples from acute and convalescent phases originated in the United States, Italy and Spain. T cells, B-cell-depleted T cells, or PBMCs supplied cDNA or gDNA.

The junction had 10 bases not matched to a gene; V was cut back by 4 bases and J by 13 bases. CDR3 length: 13 amino acids. Germline V gene data show CDR1 as MNHEY and CDR2 as SVGAGI. Original analysis: Reference gene primers were amplified, and this amplification served to estimate nucleated cell counts. The method was immunoSEQ multiplex PCR; TCRdb's version includes in-frame clones alone and lacks a portion of them. The DNA gave D and trimming, while V, J and clone size come from that table. The sample lists approximately 150,000 clones, around 83% occurring once. The chain combines TRBV6-5 with TRBJ1-1, with TRBD1 identical over 9 bases. The specimen sequenced was peripheral blood. The TCR comes from a man aged 35-49 years with acute or convalescent COVID-19. DNA of the CDR3: TGTGCCAGCAGTTCGGGACAGGGCGATGTCGGTTTCTTT. Its protein product is CASSSGQGDVGFF.